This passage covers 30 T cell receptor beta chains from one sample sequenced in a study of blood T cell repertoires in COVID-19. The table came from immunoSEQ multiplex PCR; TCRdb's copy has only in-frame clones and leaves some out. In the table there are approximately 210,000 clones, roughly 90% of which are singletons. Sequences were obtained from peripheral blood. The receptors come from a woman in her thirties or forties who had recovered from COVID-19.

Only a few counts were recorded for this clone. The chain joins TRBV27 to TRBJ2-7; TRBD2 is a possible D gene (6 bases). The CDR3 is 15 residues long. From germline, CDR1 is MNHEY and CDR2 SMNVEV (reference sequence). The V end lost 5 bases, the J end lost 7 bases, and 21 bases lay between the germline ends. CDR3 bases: TGTGCCAGCAGTCCGACGGGACTGGAGGGGATGGAGCAGTACTTC. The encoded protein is CASSPTGLEGMEQYF.

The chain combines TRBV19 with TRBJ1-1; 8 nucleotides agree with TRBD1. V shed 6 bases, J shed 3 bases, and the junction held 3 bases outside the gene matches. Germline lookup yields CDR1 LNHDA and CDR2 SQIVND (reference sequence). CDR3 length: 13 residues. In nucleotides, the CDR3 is TGTGCCAGTAGGACACAGGGGGACACTGAAGCTTTCTTT. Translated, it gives CASRTQGDTEAFF. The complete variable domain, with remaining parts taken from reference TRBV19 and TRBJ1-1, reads DGGITQSPKYLFRKEGQNVTLSCEQNLNHDAMYWYRQDPGQGLRLIYYSQIVNDFQKGDIAEGYSVSREKKESFPLTVTSAQKNPTAFYLCASRTQGDTEAFFGQGTRLTVV.

Written as DNA, the CDR3 is TGTGCCAGCAGCTCACAGGGTTGGAATGAGCAGTTCTTC. The encoded protein is CASSSQGWNEQFF. The rearrangement joins TRBV12-3 or TRBV12-4 to TRBJ2-1, with D possibly being TRBD1 (6 bases). This CDR3 is built from 13 residues. V was cut by 6 bases and J by 7 bases, with 13 bases left in between.

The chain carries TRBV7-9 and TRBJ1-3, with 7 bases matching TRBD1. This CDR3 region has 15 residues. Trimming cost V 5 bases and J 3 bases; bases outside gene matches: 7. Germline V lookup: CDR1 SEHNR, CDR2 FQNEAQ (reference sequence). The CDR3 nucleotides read TGTGCCAGCAGCACGACAGGGAGTAGTGGAAACACCATATATTTT. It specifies CASSTTGSSGNTIYF.

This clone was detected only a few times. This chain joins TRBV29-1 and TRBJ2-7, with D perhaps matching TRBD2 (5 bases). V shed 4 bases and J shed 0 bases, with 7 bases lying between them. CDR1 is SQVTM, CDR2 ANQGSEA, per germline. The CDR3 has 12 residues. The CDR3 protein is CSVAGSSYEQYF. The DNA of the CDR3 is TGCAGCGTTGCGGGGAGCTCCTACGAGCAGTACTTC.

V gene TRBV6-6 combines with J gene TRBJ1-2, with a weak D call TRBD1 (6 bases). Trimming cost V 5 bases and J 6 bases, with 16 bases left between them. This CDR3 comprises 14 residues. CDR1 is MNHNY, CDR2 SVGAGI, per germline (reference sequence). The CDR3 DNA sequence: TGTGCCAGCAGTCTCACAGGGAGTTTGCATGGCTACACCTTC. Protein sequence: CASSLTGSLHGYTF.

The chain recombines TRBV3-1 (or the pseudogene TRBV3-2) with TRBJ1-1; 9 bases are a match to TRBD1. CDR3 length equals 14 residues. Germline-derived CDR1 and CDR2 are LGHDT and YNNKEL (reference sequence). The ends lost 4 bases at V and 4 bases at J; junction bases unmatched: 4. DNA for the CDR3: TGTGCCAGCAGCCTAGGACAGGGGATCACTGAAGCTTTCTTT. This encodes CASSLGQGITEAFF.

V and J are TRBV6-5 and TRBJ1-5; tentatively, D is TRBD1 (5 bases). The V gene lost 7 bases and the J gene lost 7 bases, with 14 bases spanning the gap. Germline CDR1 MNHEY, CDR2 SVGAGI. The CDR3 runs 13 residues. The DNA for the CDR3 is TGTGCCAGCACCGCGCGGGGGTGGCAGCCCCAGCATTTT. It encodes CASTARGWQPQHF.

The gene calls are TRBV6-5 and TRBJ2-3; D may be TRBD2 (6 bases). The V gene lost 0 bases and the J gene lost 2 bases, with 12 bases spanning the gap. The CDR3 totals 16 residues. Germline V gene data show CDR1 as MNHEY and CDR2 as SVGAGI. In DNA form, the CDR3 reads TGTGCCAGCAGTTACTCGTTAGGAGGGACCACAGATACGCAGTATTTT. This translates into CASSYSLGGTTDTQYF.

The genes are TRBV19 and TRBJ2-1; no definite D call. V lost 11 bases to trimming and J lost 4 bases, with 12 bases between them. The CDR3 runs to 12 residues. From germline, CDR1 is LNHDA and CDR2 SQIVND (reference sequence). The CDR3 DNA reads TGTGCCGCTGGCAACCTTTACAATGAGCAGTTCTTC. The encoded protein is CAAGNLYNEQFF.

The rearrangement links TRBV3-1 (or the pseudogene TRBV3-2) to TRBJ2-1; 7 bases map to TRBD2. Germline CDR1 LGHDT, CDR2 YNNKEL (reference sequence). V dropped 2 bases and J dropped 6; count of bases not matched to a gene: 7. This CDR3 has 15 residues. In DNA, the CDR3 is TGTGCCAGCAGCCAATTAACGGGAGGAGGCAATGAGCAGTTCTTC. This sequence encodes CASSQLTGGGNEQFF.

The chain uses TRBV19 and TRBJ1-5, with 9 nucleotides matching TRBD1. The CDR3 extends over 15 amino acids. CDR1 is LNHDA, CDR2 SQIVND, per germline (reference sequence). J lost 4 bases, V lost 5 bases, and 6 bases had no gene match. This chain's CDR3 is CASSGQGKVNQPQHF. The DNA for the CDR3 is TGTGCCAGTAGTGGACAGGGGAAGGTAAATCAGCCCCAGCATTTT.

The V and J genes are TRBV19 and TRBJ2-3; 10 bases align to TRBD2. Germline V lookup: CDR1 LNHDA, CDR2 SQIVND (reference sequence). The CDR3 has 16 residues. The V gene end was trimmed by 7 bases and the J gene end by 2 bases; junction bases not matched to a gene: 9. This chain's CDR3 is CASMTTSGWDTDTQYF. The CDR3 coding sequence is TGTGCCAGTATGACGACTAGCGGGTGGGACACAGATACGCAGTATTTT.

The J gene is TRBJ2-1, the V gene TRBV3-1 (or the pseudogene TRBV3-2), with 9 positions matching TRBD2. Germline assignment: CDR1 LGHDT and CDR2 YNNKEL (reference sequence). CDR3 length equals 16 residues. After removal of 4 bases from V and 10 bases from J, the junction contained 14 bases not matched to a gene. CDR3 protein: CASSPGASGIAGEQFF. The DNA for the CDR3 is TGTGCCAGCAGCCCCGGGGCTAGCGGGATAGCGGGAGAGCAGTTCTTC.

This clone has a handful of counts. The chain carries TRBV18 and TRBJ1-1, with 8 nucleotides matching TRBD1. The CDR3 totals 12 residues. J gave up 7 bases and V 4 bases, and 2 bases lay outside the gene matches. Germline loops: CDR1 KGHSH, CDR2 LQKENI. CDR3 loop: CASSQDRGEAFF. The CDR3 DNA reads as TGTGCCAGCTCACAAGACAGGGGTGAAGCTTTCTTT.

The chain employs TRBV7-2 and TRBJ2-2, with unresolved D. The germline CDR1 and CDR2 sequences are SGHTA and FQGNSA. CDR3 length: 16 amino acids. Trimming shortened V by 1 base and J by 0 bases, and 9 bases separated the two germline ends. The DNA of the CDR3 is TGTGCCAGCAGCTTAGAAGCCATCCCGAACACCGGGGAGCTGTTTTTT. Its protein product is CASSLEAIPNTGELFF. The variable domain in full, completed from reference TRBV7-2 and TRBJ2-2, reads GAGVSQSPSNKVTEKGKDVELRCDPISGHTALYWYRQSLGQGLEFLIYFQGNSAPDKSGLPSDRFSAERTGGSVSTLTIQRTQQEDSAVYLCASSLEAIPNTGELFFGEGSRLTVL.

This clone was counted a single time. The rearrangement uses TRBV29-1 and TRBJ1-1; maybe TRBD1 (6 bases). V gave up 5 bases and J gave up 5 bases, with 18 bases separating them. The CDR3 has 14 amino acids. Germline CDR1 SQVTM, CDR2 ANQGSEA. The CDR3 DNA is TGCAGCGTTAGGGGAGGGGGAGGGGATACTGAAGCTTTCTTT. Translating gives CSVRGGGGDTEAFF.

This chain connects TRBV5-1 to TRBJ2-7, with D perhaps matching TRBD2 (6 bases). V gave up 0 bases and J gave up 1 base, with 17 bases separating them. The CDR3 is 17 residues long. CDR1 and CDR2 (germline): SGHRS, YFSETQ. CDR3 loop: CASSLDPLGGESYEQYF. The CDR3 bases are TGCGCCAGCAGCTTGGACCCTCTTGGCGGGGAATCCTACGAGCAGTACTTC.

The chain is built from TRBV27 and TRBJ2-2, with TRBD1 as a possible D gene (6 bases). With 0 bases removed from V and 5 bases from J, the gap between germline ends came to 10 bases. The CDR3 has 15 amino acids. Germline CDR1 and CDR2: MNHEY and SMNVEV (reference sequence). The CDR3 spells CASSLSQGWTGELFF. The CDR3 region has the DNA TGTGCCAGCAGTTTATCACAGGGATGGACCGGGGAGCTGTTTTTT.

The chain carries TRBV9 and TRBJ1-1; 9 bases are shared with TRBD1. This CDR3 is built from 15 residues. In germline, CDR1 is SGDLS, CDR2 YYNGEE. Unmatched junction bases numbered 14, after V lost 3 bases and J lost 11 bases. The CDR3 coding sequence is TGTGCCAGCAGCGCCTCGGACAGGGGCCCCCTTGGGGCTTTCTTT. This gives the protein CASSASDRGPLGAFF. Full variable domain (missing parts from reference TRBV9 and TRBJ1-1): DSGVTQTPKHLITATGQRVTLRCSPRSGDLSVYWYQQSLDQGLQFLIQYYNGEERAKGNILERFSAQQFPDLHSELNLSSLELGDSALYFCASSASDRGPLGAFFGQGTRLTVV.

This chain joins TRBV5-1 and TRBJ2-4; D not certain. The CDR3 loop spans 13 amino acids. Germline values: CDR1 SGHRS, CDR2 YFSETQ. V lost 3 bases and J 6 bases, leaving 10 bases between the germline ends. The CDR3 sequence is CASSSPSRNIQYF. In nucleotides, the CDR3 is TGCGCCAGCAGCTCCCCCTCTCGAAACATTCAGTACTTC.

As DNA, the CDR3 is TGTGCCAGCACTACAGGGGGCTCTGAAGCTTTCTTT. This encodes CASTTGGSEAFF. V usage is TRBV2 and J usage is TRBJ1-1; 9 nucleotides agree with TRBD1. Germline trimming cut 7 bases from V and 6 bases from J; bases unmatched to any gene: 3. In germline, CDR1 is SNHLY, CDR2 FYNNEI. CDR3 size: 12 residues. The whole variable domain, filled in from reference TRBV2 and TRBJ1-1, reads EPEVTQTPSHQVTQMGQEVILRCVPISNHLYFYWYRQILGQKVEFLVSFYNNEISEKSEIFDDQFSVERPDGSNFTLKIRSTKLEDSAMYFCASTTGGSEAFFGQGTRLTVV.

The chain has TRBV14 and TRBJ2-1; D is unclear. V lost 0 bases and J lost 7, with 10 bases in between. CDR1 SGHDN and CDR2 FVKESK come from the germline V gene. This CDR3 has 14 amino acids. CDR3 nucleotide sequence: TGTGCCAGCAGCCAAGATTTAGTAATGAATGAGCAGTTCTTC. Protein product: CASSQDLVMNEQFF.

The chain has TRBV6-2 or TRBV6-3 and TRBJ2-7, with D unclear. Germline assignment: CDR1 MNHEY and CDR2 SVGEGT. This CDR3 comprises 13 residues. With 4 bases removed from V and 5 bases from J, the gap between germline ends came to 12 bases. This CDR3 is CASSLRRSDEQYF. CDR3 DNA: TGTGCCAGCAGTTTGAGAAGAAGCGACGAGCAGTACTTC.

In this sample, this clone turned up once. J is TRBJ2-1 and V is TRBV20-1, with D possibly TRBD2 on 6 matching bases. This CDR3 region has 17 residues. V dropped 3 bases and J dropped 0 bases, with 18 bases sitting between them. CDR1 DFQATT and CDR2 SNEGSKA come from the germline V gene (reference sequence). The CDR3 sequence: CSASFWGEYSSYNEQFF. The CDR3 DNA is TGCAGTGCTAGTTTTTGGGGGGAGTACAGCTCCTACAATGAGCAGTTCTTC.

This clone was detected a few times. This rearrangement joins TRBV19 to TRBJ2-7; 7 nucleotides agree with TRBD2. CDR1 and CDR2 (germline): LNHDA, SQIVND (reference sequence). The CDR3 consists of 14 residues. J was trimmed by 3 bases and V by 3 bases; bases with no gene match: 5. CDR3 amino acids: CASSMREGVYEQYF. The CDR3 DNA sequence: TGTGCCAGTAGTATGAGGGAGGGTGTCTACGAGCAGTACTTC.

The CDR3: CAWSSQETQYF. CDR3 in DNA: TGTGCCTGGTCGAGCCAAGAGACCCAGTACTTC. The genes are TRBV30 and TRBJ2-5; no definite D call. Germline CDR1 GTSNPN, CDR2 SVGIG (reference sequence). V was trimmed by 5 bases and J by 1 base, leaving 5 bases between them. This CDR3 spans 11 amino acids.

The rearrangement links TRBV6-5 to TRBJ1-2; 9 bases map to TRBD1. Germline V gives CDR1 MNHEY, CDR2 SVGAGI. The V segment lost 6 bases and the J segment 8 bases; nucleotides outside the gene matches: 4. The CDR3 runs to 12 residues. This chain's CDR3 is CASRAGTGGYTF. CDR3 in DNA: TGTGCCAGCAGGGCCGGGACAGGGGGCTACACCTTC.

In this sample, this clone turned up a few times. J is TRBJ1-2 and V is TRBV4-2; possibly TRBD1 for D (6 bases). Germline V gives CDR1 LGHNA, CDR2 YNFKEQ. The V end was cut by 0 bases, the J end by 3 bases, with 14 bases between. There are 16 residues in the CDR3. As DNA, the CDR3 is TGTGCCAGCAGCCAAGATTATCGGACAGCAGACTATGGCTACACCTTC. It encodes CASSQDYRTADYGYTF.

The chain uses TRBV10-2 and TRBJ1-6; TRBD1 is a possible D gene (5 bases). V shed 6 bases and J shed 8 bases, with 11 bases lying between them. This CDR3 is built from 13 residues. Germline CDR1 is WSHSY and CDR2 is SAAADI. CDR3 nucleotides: TGCGCCAGCAGCGGGACGGGGGATTCACCCCTCCACTTT. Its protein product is CASSGTGDSPLHF.